Listed below are T cell receptor beta chains from one sample, sequenced in a study of PD-1 blockade in mismatch repair-deficient tumors. TCRdb's copy holds only in-frame clones and misses some; the assay was immunoSEQ multiplex PCR. The data show around 37,000 clones, over 80% seen once. The specimen comprised PBMCs, sampled 38 to 40 weeks after starting pembrolizumab. These receptors were obtained from an adult with mismatch repair-deficient cancer. Both conserved end residues are part of each CDR3. Each record gives: CDR3 DNA, CDR3 protein, J gene, D gene, V gene, clone size. The D gene is left open where the match is weak. Clone size is not always given. Where it is, it says once, few, many or a class for expanded clones.

TGTGCCAGCAGTGCGGGACTAGCGGGAGTTGTCTACGAGCAGTACTTC | CASSAGLAGVVYEQYF | TRBJ2-7 | TRBD2 | TRBV2 | -
TGTGCCAGCAGTTCCCCAGGGGGCTCCACTGAAGCTTTCTTT | CASSSPGGSTEAFF | TRBJ1-1 | TRBD1 | TRBV28 | once
TGTGCCAGCAGAAGGGACAGTAATTCACCCCTCCACTTT | CASRRDSNSPLHF | TRBJ1-6 | TRBD1 | TRBV6-5 | -
TGCGCCAGCAGCTTGGATCTCTCTGGGGCCAACGTCCTGACTTTC | CASSLDLSGANVLTF | TRBJ2-6 | - | TRBV5-1 | -
TGCGCCAGCAGAAAGCCACAGGTAGCGGGAAACTACGAGCAGTACTTC | CASRKPQVAGNYEQYF | TRBJ2-7 | TRBD2 | TRBV23-1 | -
TGTGCCAGCAGCCCCGCGGGGGGGGAGCAGTTCTTC | CASSPAGGEQFF | TRBJ2-1 | TRBD2 | TRBV5-8 | once
TGTGCCAGCAGTGAAGGGGGGCGGCAATACGAGCAGTACTTC | CASSEGGRQYEQYF | TRBJ2-7 | - | TRBV2 | -
TGTGCCAGCAGTGGGGACTACCAAAACACCGGGGAGCTGTTTTTT | CASSGDYQNTGELFF | TRBJ2-2 | TRBD2 | TRBV28 | -
TGCGCCAGCAGCTTCCCGACAGGCGAGGGGACAGATACGCAGTATTTT | CASSFPTGEGTDTQYF | TRBJ2-3 | - | TRBV5-1 | -
TGTGCCAGCAGCTTAGCAGGACTGAATACGCAGTATTTT | CASSLAGLNTQYF | TRBJ2-3 | - | TRBV7-9 | -
TGTGCCAGCAGTGTGCTTAGCCCCGGGGAGGGGAATGAGCAGTTCTTC | CASSVLSPGEGNEQFF | TRBJ2-1 | TRBD2 | TRBV6-1 | -
TGTGCCAGCAGCTTACAGGGGGCCGGTTATAGCAATCAGCCCCAGCATTTT | CASSLQGAGYSNQPQHF | TRBJ1-5 | TRBD1 | TRBV5-6 | -
TGTGCCAGCAGCTTTTTAACGGGAGGCACAGATACGCAGTATTTT | CASSFLTGGTDTQYF | TRBJ2-3 | - | TRBV7-3 | -
TGCGCCAGCAGCCAAGTCCCCGCCAGGGGGCCCCAGCCCCAGCATTTT | CASSQVPARGPQPQHF | TRBJ1-5 | TRBD1 | TRBV4-1 | -
TGTGCCAGCAGTGAAGCTAGTCGTGTAAATCAGCCCCAGCATTTT | CASSEASRVNQPQHF | TRBJ1-5 | - | TRBV6-1 | once
TGTGCCAGCACCGGGACAGGGGGATATAGTTACGGCTACACCTTC | CASTGTGGYSYGYTF | TRBJ1-2 | TRBD1 | TRBV9 | -
TGTGCCAGCAGCACACCGGGACATATTAACTATGGCTACACCTTC | CASSTPGHINYGYTF | TRBJ1-2 | - | TRBV9 | -
TGTGCCAGCCGCATCGCGCGGGAGCAGTACTTC | CASRIAREQYF | TRBJ2-5 | TRBD2 | TRBV2 | -
TGTGCCAGCAGTACCCGGACTAACACGAGAGTAGATACGCAGTATTTT | CASSTRTNTRVDTQYF | TRBJ2-3 | - | TRBV28 | once
TGTGCCAGCAGCGTGGGTGCCGGGGGGGAGACCCAGTACTTC | CASSVGAGGETQYF | TRBJ2-5 | TRBD2 | TRBV9 | -
TGTGCCAGCAGCCAAGACCGTAGCGGAGCAGGCACCTACAATGAGCAGTTCTTC | CASSQDRSGAGTYNEQFF | TRBJ2-1 | - | TRBV4-2 | -
TGTGCCAGCAGCTTTACTCCCGGAGGCCATCAGCCCCAGCATTTT | CASSFTPGGHQPQHF | TRBJ1-5 | - | TRBV5-5 | -
TGTGCCAGCAGTAGAGTAGCGGGAGGGCCCAACATTCACTTC | CASSRVAGGPNIHF | TRBJ2-7 | TRBD2 | TRBV6-4 | -
TGTGCCAGCTCACCACAGACAGGAATTAATGAAAAACTGTTTTTT | CASSPQTGINEKLFF | TRBJ1-4 | - | TRBV18 | -
TGTGCCAGCAGTGATGGGGTAGGGGTAGAGACCCAGTACTTC | CASSDGVGVETQYF | TRBJ2-5 | - | TRBV25-1 | once
TGTGCCAGCAGCCCGGGGGGGGCAGGTCTCTATGGCTACACCTTC | CASSPGGAGLYGYTF | TRBJ1-2 | - | TRBV5-6 | -
TGTGCCTGGAGGGCCAAGCGCCTAGCGTTGTATGAGCAGTTCTTC | CAWRAKRLALYEQFF | TRBJ2-1 | - | TRBV30 | few
TGTGCCAGCTCACCAGGGCTATACAATGAGCAGTTCTTC | CASSPGLYNEQFF | TRBJ2-1 | - | TRBV18 | -
TGTGCCAGCAGACTCAGGACAGGAATTAACTCGGAAGCTTTCTTT | CASRLRTGINSEAFF | TRBJ1-1 | TRBD1 | TRBV27 | -
TGTGCCAGCTCGAAGGGGGCCTACGAGCAGTACTTC | CASSKGAYEQYF | TRBJ2-7 | - | TRBV18 | few
TGTGCCAGCAGCTTAGCGGGAGGGCGGGATGAGCAGTTCTTC | CASSLAGGRDEQFF | TRBJ2-1 | TRBD2 | TRBV7-3 | once
TGCGCCAGCAGCTTGGGTGTGGCGGGAGAAACGGATACGCAGTATTTT | CASSLGVAGETDTQYF | TRBJ2-3 | TRBD2 | TRBV5-1 | -
TGTGCCAGCAGTTGGCGACAGGTCAATCAGCCCCAGCATTTT | CASSWRQVNQPQHF | TRBJ1-5 | - | TRBV6-6 | -
TGTGCCAGCAGCAAAGGACAGGGGGCATTCAATGAGCAGTTCTTC | CASSKGQGAFNEQFF | TRBJ2-1 | TRBD1 | TRBV5-4 | -
TGTGCCAGCAGCTTGGCAGGACAACCCTATGGCTACACCTTC | CASSLAGQPYGYTF | TRBJ1-2 | - | TRBV5-4 | -
TGTGCCAGCAGTGACGACAAGGGGTCGGTCTATGGCTACACCTTC | CASSDDKGSVYGYTF | TRBJ1-2 | - | TRBV6-1 | -
TGTGCCAGCTCGCCGGGACTAGCGTCCCAAGAGACCCAGTACTTC | CASSPGLASQETQYF | TRBJ2-5 | TRBD2 | TRBV18 | -